This TCR beta chain was recovered during a study of cytomegalovirus exposure and HLA in healthy donors. About the research overall: A prior study identified roughly 110 million unique TCR beta sequences from around 180 million T cells. Points from the study as a whole: Follow-up analysis later connected one missense variant in DCLRE1C with trimming of TCR beta V- and J-genes. A likely sequencing artifact accounted for one observed cluster of highly shared sequence variants.

PCR amplification relied on 60 Vbeta primers (plus 13 Jbeta primers). Original methodology: As a later analysis found, there were 70 million to 90 million unique TCR beta chains, of which some 10 million were shared. The table came from immunoSEQ multiplex PCR; TCRdb's copy has only in-frame clones and leaves some out. V and J calls and clone size are copied from that table; D and trimming were computed from the DNA. Altogether some 120,000 clones are present, just under 75% being singletons, with the ten largest covering approximately 2%. In this sample, this clone turned up once. Its antigen is as yet unknown. The CDR3 has 14 residues. With 8 bases removed from V and 0 bases from J, the gap between germline ends came to 13 bases. In germline, CDR1 is ENHRY, CDR2 SYGVKD.

This clonotype was obtained from a human donor in good health. The genes are TRBV10-3 and TRBJ2-5; D possibly corresponds to TRBD2 (6 bases). Sequencing used PBMCs. For the CDR3, the DNA is TGTGCCATCGGGAACCGGGAGCACCAAGAGACCCAGTACTTC. It yields the protein CAIGNREHQETQYF.